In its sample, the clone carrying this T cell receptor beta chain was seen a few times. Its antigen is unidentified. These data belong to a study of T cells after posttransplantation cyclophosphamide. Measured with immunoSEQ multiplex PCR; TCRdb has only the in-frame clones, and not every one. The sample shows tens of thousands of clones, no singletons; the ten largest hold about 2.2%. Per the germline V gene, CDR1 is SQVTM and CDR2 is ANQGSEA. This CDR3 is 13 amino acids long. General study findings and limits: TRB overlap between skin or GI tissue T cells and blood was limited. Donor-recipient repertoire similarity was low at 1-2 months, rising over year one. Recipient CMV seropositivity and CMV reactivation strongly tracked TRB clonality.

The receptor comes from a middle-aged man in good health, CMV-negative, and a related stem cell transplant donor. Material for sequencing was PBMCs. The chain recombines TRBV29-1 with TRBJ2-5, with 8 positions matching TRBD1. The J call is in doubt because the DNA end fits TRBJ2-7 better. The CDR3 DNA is TGCAGCGTGGGACAGGACGCGATCTACGAGCAGTACTTC. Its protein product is CSVGQDAIYEQYF.